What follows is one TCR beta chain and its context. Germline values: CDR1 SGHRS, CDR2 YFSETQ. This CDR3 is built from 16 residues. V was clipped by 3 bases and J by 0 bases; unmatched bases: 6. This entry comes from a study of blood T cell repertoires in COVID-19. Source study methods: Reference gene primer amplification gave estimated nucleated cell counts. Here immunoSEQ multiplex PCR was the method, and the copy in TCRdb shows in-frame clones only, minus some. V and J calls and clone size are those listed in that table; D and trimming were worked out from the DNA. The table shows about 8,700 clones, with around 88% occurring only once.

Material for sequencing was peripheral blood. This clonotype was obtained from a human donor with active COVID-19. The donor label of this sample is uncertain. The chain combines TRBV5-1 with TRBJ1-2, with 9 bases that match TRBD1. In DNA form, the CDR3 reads TGCGCCAGCAGCTGGGGTACAGGGGGCTCTAACTATGGCTACACCTTC. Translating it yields CASSWGTGGSNYGYTF.